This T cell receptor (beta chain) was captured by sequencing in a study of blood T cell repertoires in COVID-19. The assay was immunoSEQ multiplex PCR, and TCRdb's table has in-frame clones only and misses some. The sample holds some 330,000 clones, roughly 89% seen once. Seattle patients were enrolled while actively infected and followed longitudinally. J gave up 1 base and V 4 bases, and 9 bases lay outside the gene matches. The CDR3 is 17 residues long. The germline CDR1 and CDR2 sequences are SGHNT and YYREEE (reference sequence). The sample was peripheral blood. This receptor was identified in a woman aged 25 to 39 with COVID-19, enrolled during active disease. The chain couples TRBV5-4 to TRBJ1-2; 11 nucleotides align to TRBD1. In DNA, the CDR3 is TGTGCCAGCAGCCCCAGGACAGGGGGCGGGTTTAACTATGGCTACACCTTC. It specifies CASSPRTGGGFNYGYTF.